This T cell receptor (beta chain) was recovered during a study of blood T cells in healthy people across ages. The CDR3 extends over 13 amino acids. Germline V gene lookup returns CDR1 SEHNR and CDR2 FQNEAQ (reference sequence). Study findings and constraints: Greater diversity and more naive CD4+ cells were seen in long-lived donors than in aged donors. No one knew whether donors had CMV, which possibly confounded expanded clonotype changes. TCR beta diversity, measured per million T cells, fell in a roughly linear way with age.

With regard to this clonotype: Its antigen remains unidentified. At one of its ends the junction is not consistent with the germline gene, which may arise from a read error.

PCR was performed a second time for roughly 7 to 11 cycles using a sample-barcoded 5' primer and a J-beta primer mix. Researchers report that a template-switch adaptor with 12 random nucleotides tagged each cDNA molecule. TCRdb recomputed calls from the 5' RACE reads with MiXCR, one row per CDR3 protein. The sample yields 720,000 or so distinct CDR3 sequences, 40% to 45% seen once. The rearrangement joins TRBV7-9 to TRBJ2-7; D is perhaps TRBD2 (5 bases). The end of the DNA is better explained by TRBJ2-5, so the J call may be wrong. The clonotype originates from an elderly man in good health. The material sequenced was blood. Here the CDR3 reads CASSWARGKTQYF. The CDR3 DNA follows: TGCGCCAGCAGCTGGGCCCGGGGAAAGACCCAGTACTTC.